This T cell receptor (beta chain) was sequenced in a study of T cell repertoires in cytomegalovirus infection. For the study at large: Both CMV infection and a matching HLA type were indicated by public TCR beta signatures.

Germline assignment: CDR1 SGHAT and CDR2 FQNNGV. Deletions cut 5 bases from V and 1 base from J, with 11 bases between. The CDR3 is 14 amino acids. MiXCR, applied by TCRdb to the reads, yields one record per CDR3 protein. The data contain 310,000 or so distinct CDR3 sequences, about 25% of them singletons. General study points: HLA-C-restricted CMV clonotypes gave the most frequent clonotype in two of eight donors. Pooled public TCR beta family frequency picked out CMV carriers with the relevant HLA.

The table lists this clonotype with many counts. Its target is not known. This sequence joins TRBV11-2 and TRBJ1-1, with a possible D match to TRBD1 (5 bases). This receptor was taken from a human donor in good health (CMV status not recorded). Some clones in this sample may be carry-over from other donors' samples. The material sequenced was PBMCs. The CDR3 spells CASSPGTGNTEAFF. The CDR3 DNA sequence: TGTGCCAGCAGCCCAGGGACGGGGAACACTGAAGCTTTCTTT.